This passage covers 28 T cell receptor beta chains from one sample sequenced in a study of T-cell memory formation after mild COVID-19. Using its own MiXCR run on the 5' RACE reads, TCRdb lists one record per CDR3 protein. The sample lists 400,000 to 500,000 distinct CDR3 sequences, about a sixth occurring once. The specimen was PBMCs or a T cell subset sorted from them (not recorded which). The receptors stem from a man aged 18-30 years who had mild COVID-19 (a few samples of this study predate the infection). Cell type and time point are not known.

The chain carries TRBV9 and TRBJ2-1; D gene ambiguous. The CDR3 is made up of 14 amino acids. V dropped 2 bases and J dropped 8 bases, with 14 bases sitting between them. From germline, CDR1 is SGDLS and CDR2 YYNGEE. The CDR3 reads CASSVFSQVDEQFF. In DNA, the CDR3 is TGTGCCAGCAGCGTGTTTAGTCAGGTCGATGAGCAGTTCTTC.

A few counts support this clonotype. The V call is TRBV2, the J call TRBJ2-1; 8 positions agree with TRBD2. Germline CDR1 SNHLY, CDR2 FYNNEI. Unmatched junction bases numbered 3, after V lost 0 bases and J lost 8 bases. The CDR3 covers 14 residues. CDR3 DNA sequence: TGTGCCAGCAGTGAAGCGGGACTAGTCCATGAGCAGTTCTTC. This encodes CASSEAGLVHEQFF.

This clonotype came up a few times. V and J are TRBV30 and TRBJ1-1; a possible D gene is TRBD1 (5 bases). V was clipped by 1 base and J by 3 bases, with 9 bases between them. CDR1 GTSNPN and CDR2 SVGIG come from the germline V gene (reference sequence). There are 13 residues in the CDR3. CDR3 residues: CAWSGEGYTEAFF. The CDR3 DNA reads TGTGCCTGGAGTGGCGAGGGGTACACTGAAGCTTTCTTT.

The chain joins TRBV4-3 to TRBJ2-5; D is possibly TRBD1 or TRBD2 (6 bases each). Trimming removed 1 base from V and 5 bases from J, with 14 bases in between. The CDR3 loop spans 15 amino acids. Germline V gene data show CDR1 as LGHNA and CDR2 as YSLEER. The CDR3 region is CASSQGGGPQETQYF. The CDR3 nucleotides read TGCGCCAGCAGCCAAGGTGGGGGGCCCCAGGAGACCCAGTACTTC.

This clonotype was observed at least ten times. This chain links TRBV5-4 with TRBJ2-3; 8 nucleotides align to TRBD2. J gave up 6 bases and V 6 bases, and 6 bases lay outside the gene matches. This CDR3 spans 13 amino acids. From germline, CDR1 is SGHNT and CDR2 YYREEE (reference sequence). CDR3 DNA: TGTGCCAGCAAGAATAGCGGGGTGGATACGCAGTATTTT. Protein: CASKNSGVDTQYF.

The CDR3 here is CASSHLLDRGRETQYF. DNA of the CDR3: TGCGCCAGCAGCCATCTATTAGACAGGGGACGAGAGACCCAGTACTTC. The chain couples TRBV4-3 to TRBJ2-5; 8 nucleotides line up with TRBD1. Trimming cost V 3 bases and J 4 bases; bases outside gene matches: 10. The CDR3 totals 16 residues. Looked up from germline, CDR1 is LGHNA and CDR2 is YSLEER.

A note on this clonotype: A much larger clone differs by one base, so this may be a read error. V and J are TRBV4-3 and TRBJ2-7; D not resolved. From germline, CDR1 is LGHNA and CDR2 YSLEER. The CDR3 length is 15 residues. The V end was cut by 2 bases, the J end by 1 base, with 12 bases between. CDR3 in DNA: TGCGCCAGCAGCCAACTCCTGGGCCAGTCCTACGAGCAGTACTTC. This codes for CASSQLLGQSYEQYF.

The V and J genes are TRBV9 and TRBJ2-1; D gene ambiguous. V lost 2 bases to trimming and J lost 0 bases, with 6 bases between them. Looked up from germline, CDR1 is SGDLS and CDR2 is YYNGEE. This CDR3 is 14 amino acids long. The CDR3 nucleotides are TGTGCCAGCAGCGTGTCCGCCTCCTACAATGAGCAGTTCTTC. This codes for CASSVSASYNEQFF.

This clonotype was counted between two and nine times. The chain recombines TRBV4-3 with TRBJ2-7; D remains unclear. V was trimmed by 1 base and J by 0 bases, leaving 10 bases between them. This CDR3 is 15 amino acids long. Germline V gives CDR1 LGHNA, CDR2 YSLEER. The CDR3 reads CASSQVADFSYEQYF. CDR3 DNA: TGCGCCAGCAGCCAAGTTGCGGATTTCTCCTACGAGCAGTACTTC.

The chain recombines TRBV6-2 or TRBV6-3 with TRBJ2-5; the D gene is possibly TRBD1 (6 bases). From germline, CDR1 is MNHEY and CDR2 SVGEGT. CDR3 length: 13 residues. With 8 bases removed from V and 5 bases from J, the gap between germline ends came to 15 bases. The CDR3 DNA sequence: TGTGCCAGCCGGAGTACAGGGCACGAGACCCAGTACTTC. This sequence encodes CASRSTGHETQYF.

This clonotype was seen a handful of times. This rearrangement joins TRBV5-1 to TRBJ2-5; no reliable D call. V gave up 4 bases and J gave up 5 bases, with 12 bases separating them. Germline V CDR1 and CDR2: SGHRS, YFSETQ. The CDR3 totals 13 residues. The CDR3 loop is CASSRASRETQYF. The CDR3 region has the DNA TGCGCCAGCAGCCGGGCCTCCCGGGAGACCCAGTACTTC.

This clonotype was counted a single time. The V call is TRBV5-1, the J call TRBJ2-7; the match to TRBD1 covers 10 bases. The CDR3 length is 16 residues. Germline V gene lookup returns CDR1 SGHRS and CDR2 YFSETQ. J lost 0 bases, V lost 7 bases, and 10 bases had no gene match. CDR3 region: CASAHRDRGLSYEQYF. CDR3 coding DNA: TGCGCCAGCGCGCACCGGGACAGGGGTCTCTCCTACGAGCAGTACTTC.

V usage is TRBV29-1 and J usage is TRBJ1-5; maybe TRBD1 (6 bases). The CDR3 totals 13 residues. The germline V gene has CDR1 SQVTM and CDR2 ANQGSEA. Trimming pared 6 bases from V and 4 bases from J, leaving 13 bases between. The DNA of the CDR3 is TGCAGCGTGCGGCAGGGGCAGAATCAGCCCCAGCATTTT. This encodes CSVRQGQNQPQHF. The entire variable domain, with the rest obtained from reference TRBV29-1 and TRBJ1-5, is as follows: SAVISQKPSRDICQRGTSLTIQCQVDSQVTMMFWYRQQPGQSLTLIATANQGSEATYESGFVIDKFPISRPNLTFSTLTVSNMSPEDSSIYLCSVRQGQNQPQHFGDGTRLSIL.

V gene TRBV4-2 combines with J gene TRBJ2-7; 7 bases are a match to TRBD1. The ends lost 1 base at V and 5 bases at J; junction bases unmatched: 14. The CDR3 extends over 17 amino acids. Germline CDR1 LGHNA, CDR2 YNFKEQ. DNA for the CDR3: TGTGCCAGCAGCCAAGTGTTTCCAGGCAGGGGGTCCCACGAGCAGTACTTC. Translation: CASSQVFPGRGSHEQYF.

CDR3 region: CASSPGGAEQFF. CDR3 nucleotides: TGTGCCAGCAGCCCAGGGGGGGCTGAGCAGTTCTTC. V usage is TRBV6-1 and J usage is TRBJ2-1, with D tentatively TRBD1 or TRBD2 (7 bases each). Germline V gives CDR1 MNHNS, CDR2 SASEGT. This CDR3 spans 12 amino acids. Trimming removed 6 bases from V and 9 bases from J, with 12 bases in between.

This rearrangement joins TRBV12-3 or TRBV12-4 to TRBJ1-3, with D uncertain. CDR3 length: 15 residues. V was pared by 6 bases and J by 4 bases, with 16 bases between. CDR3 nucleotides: TGTGCCAGCAGCCCAGTATGGGTTCAAGGAAACACCATATATTTT. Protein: CASSPVWVQGNTIYF.

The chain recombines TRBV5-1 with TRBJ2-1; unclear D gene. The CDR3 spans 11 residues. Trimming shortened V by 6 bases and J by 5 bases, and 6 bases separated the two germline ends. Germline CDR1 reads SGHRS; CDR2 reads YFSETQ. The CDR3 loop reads CASNRDNEQFF. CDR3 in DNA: TGCGCCAGCAATAGGGACAATGAGCAGTTCTTC.

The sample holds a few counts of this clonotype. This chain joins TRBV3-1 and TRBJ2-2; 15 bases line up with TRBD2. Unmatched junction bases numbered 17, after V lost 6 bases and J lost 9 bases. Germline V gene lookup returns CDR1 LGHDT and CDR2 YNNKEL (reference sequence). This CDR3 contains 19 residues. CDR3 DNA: TGTGCCAGCAGTCAGTCTCCGGGACTAGCGGGGGGACGTACCCGGGAGCTGTTTTTT. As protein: CASSQSPGLAGGRTRELFF. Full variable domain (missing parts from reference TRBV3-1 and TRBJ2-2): DTAVSQTPKYLVTQMGNDKSIKCEQNLGHDTMYWYKQDSKKFLKIMFSYNNKELIINETVPNRFSPKSPDKAHLNLHINSLELGDSAVYFCASSQSPGLAGGRTRELFFGEGSRLTVL.

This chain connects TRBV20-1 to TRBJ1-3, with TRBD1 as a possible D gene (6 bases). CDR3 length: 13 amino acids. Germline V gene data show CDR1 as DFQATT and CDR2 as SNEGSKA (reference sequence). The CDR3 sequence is CSSMGGAGNTIYF. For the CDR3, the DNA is TGCAGCTCGATGGGGGGCGCTGGAAACACCATATATTTT.

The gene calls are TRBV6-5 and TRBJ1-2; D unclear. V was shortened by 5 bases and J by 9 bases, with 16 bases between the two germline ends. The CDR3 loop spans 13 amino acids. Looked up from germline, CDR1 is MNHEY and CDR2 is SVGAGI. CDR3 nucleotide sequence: TGTGCCAGCAGTCCAGGACCGCCGTCTCGCTACACCTTC. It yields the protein CASSPGPPSRYTF.

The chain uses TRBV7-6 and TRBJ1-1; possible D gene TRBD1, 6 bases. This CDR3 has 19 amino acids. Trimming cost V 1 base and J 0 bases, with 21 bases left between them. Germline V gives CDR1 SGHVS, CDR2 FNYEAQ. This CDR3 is CASSLEVPYRVGVNTEAFF. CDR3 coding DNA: TGTGCCAGCAGCTTAGAGGTCCCCTACAGGGTGGGAGTGAACACTGAAGCTTTCTTT.

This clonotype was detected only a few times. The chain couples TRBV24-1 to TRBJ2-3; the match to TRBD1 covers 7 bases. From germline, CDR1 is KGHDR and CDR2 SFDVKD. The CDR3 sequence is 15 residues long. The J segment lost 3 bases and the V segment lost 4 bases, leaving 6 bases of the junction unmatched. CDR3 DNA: TGTGCCACCAGTGACGACAGGGTTGGTACAGATACGCAGTATTTT. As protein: CATSDDRVGTDTQYF.

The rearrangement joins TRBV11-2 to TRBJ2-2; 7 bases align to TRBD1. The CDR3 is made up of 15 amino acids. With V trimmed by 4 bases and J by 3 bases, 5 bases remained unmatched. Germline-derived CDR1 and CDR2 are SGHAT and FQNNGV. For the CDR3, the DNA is TGTGCCAGCAGCTGGAACAGGGGATACACCGGGGAGCTGTTTTTT. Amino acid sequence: CASSWNRGYTGELFF.

For the CDR3, the DNA is TGTGCCAGCAGTCGACAGCTTTACAATGAGCAGTTCTTC. Its translation: CASSRQLYNEQFF. This chain joins TRBV12-3 or TRBV12-4 and TRBJ2-1; D may be TRBD1 (5 bases). The CDR3 consists of 13 residues. V was trimmed by 5 bases and J by 4 bases, leaving 9 bases between them.

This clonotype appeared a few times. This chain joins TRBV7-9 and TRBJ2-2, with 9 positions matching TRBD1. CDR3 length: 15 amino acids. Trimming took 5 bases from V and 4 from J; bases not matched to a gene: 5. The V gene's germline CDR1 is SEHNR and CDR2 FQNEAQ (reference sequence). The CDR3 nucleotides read TGTGCCAGCAGCGCGGGACAGGGATTCACCGGGGAGCTGTTTTTT. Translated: CASSAGQGFTGELFF.

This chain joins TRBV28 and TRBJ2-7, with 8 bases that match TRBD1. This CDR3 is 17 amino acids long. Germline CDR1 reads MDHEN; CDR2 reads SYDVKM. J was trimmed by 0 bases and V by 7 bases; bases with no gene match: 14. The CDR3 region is CASTFYSQGAGSYEQYF. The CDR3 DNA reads TGTGCCAGCACCTTTTATTCCCAGGGGGCAGGCTCCTACGAGCAGTACTTC.

The CDR3, as DNA: TGCGCCAGCAGCCGGAACTATGGGGAAAAACTGTTTTTT. As protein: CASSRNYGEKLFF. The chain combines TRBV4-3 with TRBJ1-4; no firm D call. The germline gives CDR1 LGHNA, CDR2 YSLEER. V lost 4 bases, J lost 8 bases, and 11 bases lay in between. CDR3 length: 13 residues.

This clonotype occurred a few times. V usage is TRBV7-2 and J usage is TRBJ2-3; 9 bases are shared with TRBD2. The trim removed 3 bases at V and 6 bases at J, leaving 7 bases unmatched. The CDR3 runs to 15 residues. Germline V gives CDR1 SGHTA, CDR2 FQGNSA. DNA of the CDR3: TGTGCCAGCAGCTTCCAGCGGGGGGAGTTGGATACGCAGTATTTT. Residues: CASSFQRGELDTQYF.